This TCR beta chain was profiled in a study of blood T cell repertoires in COVID-19. CDR3 length: 13 amino acids. Germline CDR1 is SGDLS and CDR2 is YYNGEE. V was pared by 4 bases and J by 8 bases, with 12 bases between. TCRdb's copy holds only in-frame clones and misses some; the assay was immunoSEQ multiplex PCR. Among roughly 300,000 clones listed, approximately 86% were seen once. The specimen sequenced was PBMCs or T cells enriched from blood (not recorded which). This chain uses TRBV9 with TRBJ1-4, with D perhaps TRBD1 (5 bases). This TCR came from a woman aged 40-49 years with acute COVID-19. The CDR3 nucleotides read TGTGCCAGCAGCCAGGGTGAGAGGGAAAAACTGTTTTTT. This gives the protein CASSQGEREKLFF.